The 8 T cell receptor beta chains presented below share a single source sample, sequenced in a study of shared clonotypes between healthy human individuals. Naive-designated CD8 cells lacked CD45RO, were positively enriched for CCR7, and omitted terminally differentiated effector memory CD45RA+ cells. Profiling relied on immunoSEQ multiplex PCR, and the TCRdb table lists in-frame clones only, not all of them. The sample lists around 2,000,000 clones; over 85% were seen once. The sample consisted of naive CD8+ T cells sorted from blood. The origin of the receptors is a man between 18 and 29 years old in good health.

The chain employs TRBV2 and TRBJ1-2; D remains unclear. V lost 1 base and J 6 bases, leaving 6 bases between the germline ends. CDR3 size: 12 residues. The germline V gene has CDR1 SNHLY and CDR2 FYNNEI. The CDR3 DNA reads TGTGCCAGCAGTGAAGGGGGAGATGGCTACACCTTC. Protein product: CASSEGGDGYTF.

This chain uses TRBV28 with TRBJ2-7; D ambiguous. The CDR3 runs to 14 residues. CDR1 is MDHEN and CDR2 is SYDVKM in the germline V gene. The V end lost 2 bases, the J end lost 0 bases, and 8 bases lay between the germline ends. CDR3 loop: CASSLGVNSYEQYF. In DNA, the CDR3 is TGTGCCAGCAGTTTAGGGGTGAACTCCTACGAGCAGTACTTC.

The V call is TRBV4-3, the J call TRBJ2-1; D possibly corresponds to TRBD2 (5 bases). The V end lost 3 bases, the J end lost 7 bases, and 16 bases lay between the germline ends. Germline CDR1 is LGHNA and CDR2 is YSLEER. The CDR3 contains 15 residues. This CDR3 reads CASSQQREGWNEQFF. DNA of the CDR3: TGCGCCAGCAGCCAGCAACGAGAGGGATGGAATGAGCAGTTCTTC.

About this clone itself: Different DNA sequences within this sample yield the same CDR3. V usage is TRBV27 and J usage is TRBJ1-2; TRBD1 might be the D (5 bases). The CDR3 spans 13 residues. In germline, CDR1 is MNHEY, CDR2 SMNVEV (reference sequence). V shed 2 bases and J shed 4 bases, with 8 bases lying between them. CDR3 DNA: TGTGCCAGCAGTTTAACAGGTCCCTATGGCTACACCTTC. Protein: CASSLTGPYGYTF.

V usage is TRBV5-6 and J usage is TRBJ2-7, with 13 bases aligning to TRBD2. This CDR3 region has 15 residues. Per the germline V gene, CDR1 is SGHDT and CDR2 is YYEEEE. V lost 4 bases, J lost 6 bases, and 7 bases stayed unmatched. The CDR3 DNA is TGTGCCAGCAGCCAGGGACTAGCGGGATGGGGCGAGCAGTACTTC. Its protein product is CASSQGLAGWGEQYF.

This CDR3 reads CAIKDDTDTQYF. The DNA of the CDR3 is TGTGCCATAAAGGACGACACAGATACGCAGTATTTT. The chain carries TRBV2 and TRBJ2-3; no firm D call. The CDR3 is 12 residues long. Germline-derived CDR1 and CDR2 are SNHLY and FYNNEI. Trimming removed 10 bases from V and 2 bases from J, with 10 bases in between.

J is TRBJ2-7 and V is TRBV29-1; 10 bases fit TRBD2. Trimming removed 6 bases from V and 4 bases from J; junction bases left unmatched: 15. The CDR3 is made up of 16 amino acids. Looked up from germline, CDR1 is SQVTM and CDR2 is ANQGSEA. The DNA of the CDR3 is TGCAGCGTGCTTATCCTCCTTAGCGGGGGGATTTACGAGCAGTACTTC. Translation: CSVLILLSGGIYEQYF.

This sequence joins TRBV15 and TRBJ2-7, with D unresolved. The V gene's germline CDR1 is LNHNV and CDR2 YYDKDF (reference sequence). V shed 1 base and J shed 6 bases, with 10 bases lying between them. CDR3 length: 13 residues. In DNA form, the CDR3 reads TGTGCCACCAGCAGAGGCCCCCCCGGCGAGCAGTACTTC. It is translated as CATSRGPPGEQYF.